This T cell receptor beta chain was profiled in a study of identical twins. Template switching supplied a universal primer site; unique molecular identifiers were carried on the cDNA. MiXCR, applied by TCRdb to the 5' RACE reads, yields one record per CDR3 protein. The sample shows just under 650,000 distinct CDR3 sequences, 7% to 7.5% of them seen only once. The sample holds many counts of this clonotype. The antigen remains unidentified. The CDR3 sequence is 17 residues long. V was clipped by 4 bases and J by 2 bases; unmatched bases: 5. Germline lookup yields CDR1 SEHNR and CDR2 FQNEAQ (reference sequence). Whole-study results and caveats: Excess sharing by twins proved weaker in beta out-of-frame sequences. Models came in too low on out-of-frame TCR alpha sharing in monozygotic twins. The more abundant beta clonotypes in cord blood had fewer insertions, and memory repertoires did not show this.

These data were also filed under a second study, of yellow fever vaccine responses in identical twins.

Sequenced: PBMCs. V gene TRBV7-9 combines with J gene TRBJ2-3; 14 bases match TRBD2. This sequence was found in a woman between 18 and 29 years old in good health. CDR3 nucleotides: TGTGCCAGCAGCTATCCGGGACTAGCGGGAGACACAGATACGCAGTATTTT. The encoded protein is CASSYPGLAGDTDTQYF.